What follows are 25 T cell receptor beta chains derived from one specimen sequenced in a study of Ad26.COV2.S vaccination and SARS-CoV-2 variants. Stated treatment: roughly 20 received Ad26.COV2.S at low or high dose, single or two shots; several received placebo; per-sample allocation not given. It was on day 63 after the first vaccine or placebo injection that samples were taken. Sequencing used immunoSEQ multiplex PCR; TCRdb keeps in-frame clones, though not all of them. The sample has about 680,000 clones; 70% to 90% are singletons. The sample here was peripheral blood, taken in a trial of Ad26.COV2.S vaccine versus placebo. The receptor source for this set is a person between 18 and 65 years old who received the Ad26.COV2.S COVID-19 vaccine or a placebo.

This clone was counted a single time. The chain recombines TRBV7-2 with TRBJ2-1, with D tentatively TRBD1 (6 bases). V was shortened by 6 bases and J by 4 bases, with 10 bases between the two germline ends. Germline-derived CDR1 and CDR2 are SGHTA and FQGNSA. The CDR3 loop spans 13 amino acids. The CDR3: CASRYTGYNEQFF. CDR3 nucleotides: TGTGCCAGCAGGTATACAGGGTACAATGAGCAGTTCTTC.

The sample holds one count of this clone. The chain has TRBV7-2 and TRBJ1-2, with 9 positions matching TRBD1. J lost 4 bases, V lost 5 bases, and 11 bases had no gene match. This CDR3 has 16 amino acids. Germline V CDR1 and CDR2: SGHTA, FQGNSA. CDR3 region: CASSEEDRGTRYGYTF. Here the CDR3 DNA reads TGTGCCAGCAGCGAAGAAGACAGGGGGACACGCTATGGCTACACCTTC.

The chain uses TRBV29-1 and TRBJ2-2; D is unresolved. V lost 4 bases and J lost 3, with 24 bases in between. The germline V gene encodes CDR1 SQVTM and CDR2 ANQGSEA. This CDR3 spans 18 amino acids. The CDR3 DNA follows: TGCAGCGTTGTATCCCCCCTTCCGGAAGGCCGGGACACCGGGGAGCTGTTTTTT. Protein: CSVVSPLPEGRDTGELFF.

The V call is TRBV27, the J call TRBJ2-7; the D gene is possibly TRBD2 (7 bases). The V gene's germline CDR1 is MNHEY and CDR2 SMNVEV (reference sequence). CDR3 length equals 11 residues. V was clipped by 8 bases and J by 4 bases, with 9 bases between them. This CDR3 reads CASGGAYEQYF. CDR3 in DNA: TGTGCCAGCGGGGGGGCGTACGAGCAGTACTTC.

The chain combines TRBV18 with TRBJ2-1; 12 positions agree with TRBD2. CDR1 is KGHSH, CDR2 LQKENI, per germline. J was trimmed by 3 bases and V by 2 bases; bases with no gene match: 8. The CDR3 is 18 residues long. For the CDR3, the DNA is TGTGCCAGCTCACCATCTAGCGGGAGGGCCTTGGGCTACAATGAGCAGTTCTTC. Residues: CASSPSSGRALGYNEQFF.

V and J are TRBV10-3 and TRBJ1-5, with 7 bases fitting TRBD1. Looked up from germline, CDR1 is ENHRY and CDR2 is SYGVKD. This CDR3 comprises 17 residues. The V gene end was trimmed by 3 bases and the J gene end by 3 bases; junction bases not matched to a gene: 11. CDR3 in amino acids: CAISDYPPRGDNQPQHF. The CDR3 region has the DNA TGTGCCATCAGTGATTATCCCCCCAGGGGGGACAATCAGCCCCAGCATTTT.

J is TRBJ1-1 and V is TRBV7-9; possible D gene TRBD1, 6 bases. Trimming cost V 1 base and J 9 bases, with 9 bases left between them. CDR1 is SEHNR and CDR2 is FQNEAQ in the germline V gene (reference sequence). This CDR3 contains 12 residues. The CDR3 reads CASSLGQEKAFF. The CDR3 DNA reads as TGTGCCAGCAGCTTAGGACAGGAAAAAGCTTTCTTT.

This chain uses TRBV4-2 with TRBJ1-6; 8 bases fit TRBD1. The CDR3 runs 16 residues. CDR1 is LGHNA and CDR2 is YNFKEQ in the germline V gene. The J segment lost 4 bases and the V segment lost 1 base, leaving 3 bases of the junction unmatched. This CDR3 reads CASSQVNRGYNSPLHF. DNA for the CDR3: TGTGCCAGCAGCCAAGTGAACAGGGGGTATAATTCACCCCTCCACTTT.

The chain joins TRBV7-3 to TRBJ1-1, with a tentative D call TRBD1 (5 bases). The CDR3 extends over 15 amino acids. V shed 5 bases and J shed 3 bases, with 16 bases lying between them. CDR1 is SGHTA, CDR2 FQGTGA, per germline. CDR3 in amino acids: CASSPAGRGDTEAFF. CDR3 sequence (DNA): TGTGCCAGCAGCCCCGCAGGGAGAGGGGACACTGAAGCTTTCTTT.

The chain has TRBV15 and TRBJ1-3, with D uncertain. CDR1 and CDR2 from the germline V gene are LNHNV and YYDKDF (reference sequence). V lost 3 bases and J lost 4, with 10 bases in between. There are 14 residues in the CDR3. The CDR3 DNA follows: TGTGCCACCAGCAGGTGGGAAGCGGGAAACACCATATATTTT. Translating gives CATSRWEAGNTIYF.

The chain links TRBV19 to TRBJ1-1; tentative D call: TRBD1 (6 bases). This CDR3 has 20 residues. CDR1 LNHDA and CDR2 SQIVND come from the germline V gene (reference sequence). V was clipped by 5 bases and J by 0 bases, with 28 bases between them. Here the CDR3 reads CASSSLFSYAITGLNTEAFF. The CDR3 DNA follows: TGTGCCAGTAGTTCATTATTTAGCTACGCGATAACAGGGTTGAACACTGAAGCTTTCTTT.

This clone was recorded a few times. The gene calls are TRBV6-6 and TRBJ1-3, with D possibly matching TRBD1 (5 bases). Germline CDR1 is MNHNY and CDR2 is SVGAGI (reference sequence). The V end lost 5 bases, the J end lost 2 bases, and 10 bases lay between the germline ends. This CDR3 is built from 14 residues. CDR3 coding DNA: TGTGCCAGCAGTCAAAAGGGGACTGGAAACACCATATATTTT. It codes for CASSQKGTGNTIYF.

The J gene is TRBJ2-7, the V gene TRBV30; 15 bases agree with TRBD2. The CDR3 totals 15 residues. The V gene end was trimmed by 0 bases and the J gene end by 6 bases; junction bases not matched to a gene: 3. Germline V gene lookup returns CDR1 GTSNPN and CDR2 SVGIG (reference sequence). The CDR3 is CAWSVGTSGRSEQYF. CDR3 DNA sequence: TGTGCCTGGAGTGTAGGGACTAGCGGGAGGAGCGAGCAGTACTTC.

This clone was seen more than once but under ten times. This chain joins TRBV10-2 and TRBJ2-7; D is unresolved. This CDR3 contains 14 residues. The germline CDR1 and CDR2 sequences are WSHSY and SAAADI. The ends were cut back, 5 bases at V and 0 bases at J, with 11 bases in the middle. Written as DNA, the CDR3 is TGCGCCAGCAGTTTTGACACGACCTCCTACGAGCAGTACTTC. Amino acids: CASSFDTTSYEQYF.

This chain links TRBV5-1 with TRBJ1-1, with D possibly being TRBD1 (5 bases). Germline CDR1 SGHRS, CDR2 YFSETQ. The germline V and J ends were trimmed by 1 base and 5 bases, with 15 bases remaining between them. This CDR3 is 15 amino acids long. This chain's CDR3 is CASSLRAGKGTEAFF. The CDR3 DNA reads as TGCGCCAGCAGCTTGCGAGCAGGGAAGGGTACTGAAGCTTTCTTT.

Points on this clone: Other nucleotide sequences in the sample specify the same CDR3. The chain uses TRBV6-6 and TRBJ2-1; a possible D gene is TRBD2 (6 bases). The CDR3 sequence is 15 residues long. Trimming cost V 2 bases and J 0 bases, with 8 bases left between them. Germline assignment: CDR1 MNHNY and CDR2 SVGAGI (reference sequence). The CDR3 DNA sequence: TGTGCCAGCAGTTACGGGGGAGGCTCCTACAATGAGCAGTTCTTC. This gives the protein CASSYGGGSYNEQFF.

In DNA form, the CDR3 reads TGTGCCAGCAGCGGTAAGAAGCTCGACAGCGTGGTTGCTGGGACCCAGTACTTC. Its translation is CASSGKKLDSVVAGTQYF. The V call is TRBV11-2, the J call TRBJ2-5; maybe TRBD1 (5 bases). This CDR3 comprises 18 residues. Per germline, CDR1 SGHAT and CDR2 FQNNGV. Trimming removed 5 bases at V and 7 bases at J, with 29 bases between.

This rearrangement joins TRBV18 to TRBJ2-7; D is unresolved. The CDR3 has 16 residues. Deletions cut 0 bases from V and 3 bases from J, with 15 bases between. Germline assignment: CDR1 KGHSH and CDR2 LQKENI. CDR3 sequence (DNA): TGTGCCAGCTCACCACCGGCCAAAGGAACGCTCTACGAGCAGTACTTC. Its protein is CASSPPAKGTLYEQYF.

The gene calls are TRBV6-1 and TRBJ1-1; D not resolved. This CDR3 contains 16 residues. Germline V gene sequence: CDR1 MNHNS, CDR2 SASEGT. With 0 bases removed from V and 0 bases from J, the gap between germline ends came to 11 bases. The CDR3 loop reads CASSEASHYMNTEAFF. As DNA, the CDR3 is TGTGCCAGCAGTGAAGCGTCGCACTATATGAACACTGAAGCTTTCTTT.

The CDR3 nucleotides read TGTGCCAGCAGCCAAGACTCGGGCCCCAATGAGCAGTTCTTC. Its protein product is CASSQDSGPNEQFF. The chain has TRBV3-1 (or the pseudogene TRBV3-2) and TRBJ2-1; D remains unclear. The V gene's germline CDR1 is LGHDT and CDR2 YNNKEL (reference sequence). Trimming removed 0 bases from V and 6 bases from J, with 9 bases in between. The CDR3 spans 14 residues.

V gene TRBV21-1 combines with J gene TRBJ1-5. TRBV21-1 is labeled a pseudogene. This CDR3 is built from 10 residues. The CDR3 spells CASSNQPQHF. The CDR3 DNA reads as TGTGCCAGCAGCAATCAGCCCCAGCATTTT.

This clone was observed once. The genes are TRBV9 and TRBJ2-7; 7 bases fit TRBD2. V lost 1 base to trimming and J lost 4 bases; unmatched junction nucleotides: 5. CDR3 length: 14 residues. Germline V CDR1 and CDR2: SGDLS, YYNGEE. This CDR3 is CASSVSTSRYEQYF. CDR3 DNA: TGTGCCAGCAGCGTATCGACTAGCAGGTACGAGCAGTACTTC.

The chain combines TRBV2 with TRBJ2-7, with a weak D call TRBD2 (5 bases). The V gene's germline CDR1 is SNHLY and CDR2 FYNNEI. CDR3 size: 12 residues. V dropped 7 bases and J dropped 5 bases, with 12 bases sitting between them. CDR3 residues: CASKIALHEQYF. In nucleotides, the CDR3 is TGTGCCAGCAAAATAGCGCTTCACGAGCAGTACTTC.

The rearrangement links TRBV5-1 to TRBJ2-1; D is perhaps TRBD2 (5 bases). This CDR3 spans 15 amino acids. Germline CDR1 SGHRS, CDR2 YFSETQ. V lost 0 bases and J 0 bases, leaving 7 bases between the germline ends. The CDR3 DNA is TGCGCCAGCAGCTTGGGAGGGCACTCCTACAATGAGCAGTTCTTC. Translation gives CASSLGGHSYNEQFF.

The chain is built from TRBV6-2 or TRBV6-3 and TRBJ2-3; 8 bases line up with TRBD1. J gave up 7 bases and V 4 bases, and 13 bases lay outside the gene matches. In germline, CDR1 is MNHEY, CDR2 SVGEGT. The CDR3 has 16 residues. For the CDR3, the DNA is TGTGCCAGCAGTTTAGGTTGGGACAGGTTTCCACATACGCAGTATTTT. It encodes CASSLGWDRFPHTQYF.